This TCR beta chain was profiled in a study of blood T cell repertoires in COVID-19. Looking at the study overall: Acute-phase and convalescent COVID-19 samples originated in the United States, Italy and Spain. PBMCs, B-cell-depleted T cells, or T cells were the source of the cDNA or gDNA that made up the material.

How the authors handled the data: Reference gene primer amplification gave nucleated cell count estimates. The table came from immunoSEQ multiplex PCR; TCRdb's copy has only in-frame clones and leaves some out. The DNA was the basis for D and trimming; V, J and clone size are from that table. The data show 100,000 to 150,000 clones, about 94% seen once. In this sample, this clone turned up once. The Seattle patients joined while their infection was active and were tracked longitudinally afterward. Sample: peripheral blood. This TCR derives from a man aged 50-60 years with COVID-19, enrolled during active disease.

CDR3 sequence (DNA): TGTGCCAGCAGCTTATCACCCCCGGGACTAGCGGGAACGTCGAACACCGGGGAGCTGTTTTTT. This sequence encodes CASSLSPPGLAGTSNTGELFF. The rearrangement joins TRBV13 to TRBJ2-2; 13 bases are a match to TRBD2. CDR3 size: 21 residues. In germline, CDR1 is PRHDT, CDR2 FYEKMQ (reference sequence). V was clipped by 2 bases and J by 0 bases; unmatched bases: 12.